The 32 T cell receptor beta chains given below trace back to one sample, sequenced in a study of cytomegalovirus exposure and HLA in healthy donors. The PCR made use of 60 Vbeta and 13 Jbeta primers. Profiling relied on immunoSEQ multiplex PCR, and the TCRdb table lists in-frame clones only, not all of them. The data show tens of thousands of clones, with 70% to 85% seen just once and 8% to 10% held by the top ten. The specimen was PBMCs. The receptors were gathered from a man aged 60 to 75 in good health and CMV-seronegative.

This clone came up once. The rearrangement links TRBV6-5 to TRBJ2-3; D perhaps matches TRBD1 (5 bases). Germline assignment: CDR1 MNHEY and CDR2 SVGAGI. The CDR3 is 16 amino acids. The V and J ends lost 3 bases and 6 bases respectively, with 19 bases between them. The CDR3 coding sequence is TGTGCCAGCAGTTATTCCGGCAGGGCCCAAGTGGATACGCAGTATTTT. This gives the protein CASSYSGRAQVDTQYF.

The chain employs TRBV7-2 and TRBJ2-7; D not resolved. The CDR3 has 15 amino acids. Trimming left V 4 bases short and J 3 bases short, with 16 bases between. In germline, CDR1 is SGHTA, CDR2 FQGNSA. The CDR3, as DNA: TGTGCCAGCAGCTCTAGTGGCCTTGCGAGCTACGAGCAGTACTTC. Its translation: CASSSSGLASYEQYF.

The rearrangement joins TRBV7-6 to TRBJ1-2; tentatively, D is TRBD1 (5 bases). CDR1 and CDR2 (germline): SGHVS, FNYEAQ. V was shortened by 3 bases and J by 0 bases, with 14 bases between the two germline ends. The CDR3 has 16 residues. The CDR3 coding sequence is TGTGCCAGCAGCTTGGGGGGAGGCCTTACTAACTATGGCTACACCTTC. Its protein product is CASSLGGGLTNYGYTF.

The J gene is TRBJ2-7, the V gene TRBV7-2; possibly TRBD2 for D (5 bases). The CDR3 is made up of 14 amino acids. Germline V CDR1 and CDR2: SGHTA, FQGNSA. The ends were cut back, 3 bases at V and 5 bases at J, with 14 bases in the middle. CDR3 protein: CASSFRDRLDEQYF. The CDR3, as DNA: TGTGCCAGCAGCTTCCGGGATCGGTTAGACGAGCAGTACTTC.

This clone was detected a few times. The chain links TRBV5-6 to TRBJ2-5; D not resolved. V gave up 3 bases and J gave up 1 base, with 4 bases separating them. The CDR3 contains 12 residues. Per germline, CDR1 SGHDT and CDR2 YYEEEE. The CDR3 nucleotides read TGTGCCAGCAGCTACGGCCAAGAGACCCAGTACTTC. Translated: CASSYGQETQYF. The variable domain in full, completed from reference TRBV5-6 and TRBJ2-5, reads DAGVTQSPTHLIKTRGQQVTLRCSPKSGHDTVSWYQQALGQGPQFIFQYYEEEERQRGNFPDRFSGHQFPNYSSELNVNALLLGDSALYLCASSYGQETQYFGPGTRLLVL.

This clone was seen a few times. The gene calls are TRBV19 and TRBJ2-3; D is unclear. V lost 7 bases and J lost 0, with 14 bases in between. Germline assignment: CDR1 LNHDA and CDR2 SQIVND (reference sequence). The length of the CDR3 is 15 residues. CDR3 sequence: CASTQNSISTDTQYF. Here the CDR3 DNA reads TGTGCCAGTACCCAGAACAGCATTAGCACAGATACGCAGTATTTT.

In this sample, this clone turned up a few times. The chain couples TRBV6-5 to TRBJ1-2; 9 nucleotides match TRBD1. CDR3 length: 12 residues. Germline CDR1 and CDR2: MNHEY and SVGAGI. Trimming cost V 6 bases and J 6 bases; bases outside gene matches: 2. The CDR3 nucleotides read TGTGCCAGCAGCCGACAGGGGGATGGCTACACCTTC. The encoded protein is CASSRQGDGYTF.

CDR3 amino acids: CASSSPRRSGSYEQYF. The CDR3 DNA follows: TGTGCCAGCAGCTCCCCGAGACGTAGCGGTTCCTACGAGCAGTACTTC. The chain uses TRBV9 and TRBJ2-7; a possible D gene is TRBD2 (6 bases). Trimming took off 4 bases at V and 1 base at J, with 18 bases between the two ends. Germline V lookup: CDR1 SGDLS, CDR2 YYNGEE. This CDR3 is 16 amino acids long.

The chain couples TRBV30 to TRBJ1-2; D remains ambiguous. CDR3 length equals 11 residues. Trimming took 2 bases from V and 8 from J, leaving 9 bases between them. Germline loops: CDR1 GTSNPN, CDR2 SVGIG (reference sequence). CDR3 sequence: CAWSPAGGYTF. The CDR3 nucleotides are TGTGCCTGGAGTCCCGCGGGAGGCTACACCTTC.

This clone was recorded only once. The V call is TRBV5-1, the J call TRBJ1-3; tentative D call: TRBD1 (6 bases). Germline loops: CDR1 SGHRS, CDR2 YFSETQ. With 0 bases removed from V and 5 bases from J, the gap between germline ends came to 18 bases. This CDR3 region has 17 residues. Here the CDR3 reads CASSLGYRDVLRNTIYF. The CDR3 DNA reads as TGCGCCAGCAGCTTGGGCTACAGGGACGTCCTGAGAAACACCATATATTTT.

This rearrangement joins TRBV6-6 to TRBJ2-3; 7 bases match TRBD1. The CDR3 extends over 14 amino acids. Trimming at V came to 6 bases and at J to 2 bases, leaving 5 bases not matched to a gene. In germline, CDR1 is MNHNY, CDR2 SVGAGI (reference sequence). CDR3 sequence reads: CASRPGGDTDTQYF. CDR3 sequence (DNA): TGTGCCAGCAGACCAGGGGGAGACACAGATACGCAGTATTTT.

The genes are TRBV19 and TRBJ1-4, with 8 bases matching TRBD1. The V gene's germline CDR1 is LNHDA and CDR2 SQIVND (reference sequence). The J segment lost 7 bases and the V segment lost 1 base, leaving 8 bases of the junction unmatched. The CDR3 is made up of 16 amino acids. Here the CDR3 DNA reads TGTGCCAGTAGTATAGGAACAGGGGGGAGTGGTGAAAAACTGTTTTTT. As protein: CASSIGTGGSGEKLFF.

V usage is TRBV27 and J usage is TRBJ2-1; TRBD1 matches at 10 bases. Looked up from germline, CDR1 is MNHEY and CDR2 is SMNVEV (reference sequence). CDR3 length: 15 residues. V lost 1 base to trimming and J lost 14 bases; unmatched junction nucleotides: 11. CDR3 in amino acids: CASSLLGRTGGQEFF. The CDR3 bases are TGTGCCAGCAGTTTATTAGGGAGGACAGGGGGACAAGAGTTCTTC.

This clone was detected once. CDR3 in amino acids: CASSLRTGGTGELFF. CDR3 nucleotides: TGTGCCAGTAGTCTCCGGACAGGGGGAACCGGGGAGCTGTTTTTT. The J gene is TRBJ2-2, the V gene TRBV19, with 10 positions matching TRBD1. The germline gives CDR1 LNHDA, CDR2 SQIVND (reference sequence). The length of the CDR3 is 15 residues. The V and J ends lost 5 bases and 5 bases, in that order; junction bases with no gene match: 5.

This clone was seen a handful of times. The chain combines TRBV5-5 with TRBJ1-5; the D is unclear. There are 13 residues in the CDR3. Germline CDR1 reads SGHKS; CDR2 reads YYEKEE (reference sequence). V lost 4 bases to trimming and J lost 2 bases, with 7 bases between them. CDR3 sequence reads: CASSVEGNQPQHF. CDR3 coding DNA: TGTGCCAGCAGCGTCGAGGGCAATCAGCCCCAGCATTTT.

J is TRBJ1-5 and V is TRBV19, with 9 bases fitting TRBD1. The V gene's germline CDR1 is LNHDA and CDR2 SQIVND (reference sequence). The V segment lost 3 bases and the J segment 11 bases; nucleotides outside the gene matches: 14. The CDR3 length is 16 residues. CDR3 loop: CASSIRTGVLYGAQHF. Written as DNA, the CDR3 is TGTGCCAGTAGTATTCGGACAGGGGTCCTCTATGGAGCCCAGCATTTT.

This clone turned up a few times. The chain employs TRBV7-9 and TRBJ2-3; possible D gene TRBD1, 8 bases. Trimming removed 5 bases at V and 0 bases at J, with 15 bases between. Per germline, CDR1 SEHNR and CDR2 FQNEAQ (reference sequence). The CDR3 runs to 16 residues. CDR3 region: CASSTGGGASTDTQYF. CDR3 DNA: TGTGCCAGCAGCACAGGGGGAGGGGCTAGCACAGATACGCAGTATTTT.

This clone turned up a few times. The rearrangement links TRBV6-1 to TRBJ2-7, with 8 positions matching TRBD2. The J segment lost 2 bases and the V segment lost 10 bases, leaving 10 bases of the junction unmatched. This CDR3 spans 14 amino acids. CDR1 and CDR2 (germline): MNHNS, SASEGT. CDR3 nucleotide sequence: TGTGCCACCAAAAGTAGCGGGGATACCTACGAGCAGTACTTC. Translated: CATKSSGDTYEQYF.

The chain carries TRBV5-4 and TRBJ2-3; 7 nucleotides agree with TRBD1. Looked up from germline, CDR1 is SGHNT and CDR2 is YYREEE (reference sequence). The V segment lost 0 bases and the J segment 4 bases; nucleotides outside the gene matches: 8. This CDR3 comprises 16 residues. DNA of the CDR3: TGTGCCAGCAGCTTGGGACAGGGTGGGTTCCCAGATACGCAGTATTTT. Its protein product is CASSLGQGGFPDTQYF.

The chain joins TRBV29-1 to TRBJ2-5, with TRBD2 matching over 9 bases. The CDR3 has 13 amino acids. The germline V gene encodes CDR1 SQVTM and CDR2 ANQGSEA. V shed 7 bases, J shed 3 bases, and the junction held 6 bases outside the gene matches. The CDR3 nucleotides read TGCAGCGCTCCGGGACTAGCCGAAGAGACCCAGTACTTC. Translation gives CSAPGLAEETQYF.

J is TRBJ2-3 and V is TRBV10-1; D perhaps matches TRBD2 (6 bases). The germline V and J ends were trimmed by 5 bases and 6 bases, with 15 bases remaining between them. The CDR3 is 14 amino acids. Germline V gene data show CDR1 as WNHNN and CDR2 as SYGVQD (reference sequence). CDR3: CASSSPGLQDTQYF. In nucleotides, the CDR3 is TGCGCCAGCAGTTCCCCGGGACTCCAGGATACGCAGTATTTT.

The genes are TRBV11-2 and TRBJ1-3; tentatively, D is TRBD1 (6 bases). With 1 base removed from V and 4 bases from J, the gap between germline ends came to 11 bases. CDR3 length: 15 amino acids. The V gene's germline CDR1 is SGHAT and CDR2 FQNNGV. CDR3 coding DNA: TGTGCCAGCAGCTTAGCCAGGGGTGTCGGAAACACCATATATTTT. This sequence encodes CASSLARGVGNTIYF.

The chain has TRBV10-3 and TRBJ1-1, with TRBD1 matching over 9 bases. V lost 0 bases to trimming and J lost 5 bases; unmatched junction nucleotides: 7. The germline V gene has CDR1 ENHRY and CDR2 SYGVKD. This CDR3 is built from 16 residues. The DNA for the CDR3 is TGTGCCATCAGTGAGTCTACAGGGGGCGGGTTGACTGAAGCTTTCTTT. Translating it yields CAISESTGGGLTEAFF.

The chain uses TRBV16 and TRBJ1-3; D gene ambiguous. Germline loops: CDR1 KGHSY, CDR2 FQNENV. This CDR3 comprises 15 residues. Trimming stripped 8 bases from V and 0 bases from J, with 14 bases between. As DNA, the CDR3 is TGTGCCAGCCTCCGGGAACAGAGCTCTGGAAACACCATATATTTT. Protein product: CASLREQSSGNTIYF.

This clone has a single count. This chain uses TRBV19 with TRBJ2-7, with TRBD2 identical over 8 bases. Germline CDR1 LNHDA, CDR2 SQIVND (reference sequence). J lost 2 bases, V lost 2 bases, and 5 bases had no gene match. The CDR3 totals 15 residues. The CDR3 DNA sequence: TGTGCCAGTAGTATACGGCTAGCGGGCCCCTACGAGCAGTACTTC. This gives the protein CASSIRLAGPYEQYF.

The chain recombines TRBV5-1 with TRBJ2-2, with 10 positions matching TRBD2. Per the germline V gene, CDR1 is SGHRS and CDR2 is YFSETQ. Trimming cost V 0 bases and J 4 bases; bases outside gene matches: 6. The CDR3 is 17 residues long. CDR3 in DNA: TGCGCCAGCAGCTTGGTAAGACTAGCGGGCACCACCGGGGAGCTGTTTTTT. Protein product: CASSLVRLAGTTGELFF. Full variable domain (rest looked up from reference TRBV5-1 and TRBJ2-2): KAGVTQTPRYLIKTRGQQVTLSCSPISGHRSVSWYQQTPGQGLQFLFEYFSETQRNKGNFPGRFSGRQFSNSRSEMNVSTLELGDSALYLCASSLVRLAGTTGELFFGEGSRLTVL.

The chain combines TRBV5-1 with TRBJ2-7, with 14 nucleotides matching TRBD2. The CDR3 is 21 amino acids. CDR1 and CDR2 from the germline V gene are SGHRS and YFSETQ. Trimming at V came to 1 base and at J to 3 bases, leaving 18 bases not matched to a gene. The CDR3 region has the DNA TGCGCCAGCAGCTTGTTCATACCGGGACTAGCGGGAGTAGGGCCCAGCTACGAGCAGTACTTC. Translated, it gives CASSLFIPGLAGVGPSYEQYF.

This clone came up a few times. The chain couples TRBV7-2 to TRBJ2-4; TRBD1 matches 7 bases. V lost 4 bases and J lost 6; bases outside the gene matches: 6. The germline V gene has CDR1 SGHTA and CDR2 FQGNSA. This CDR3 has 14 amino acids. CDR3 nucleotide sequence: TGTGCCAGCAGCTATCTAGGGGGCCGAAACATTCAGTACTTC. It codes for CASSYLGGRNIQYF.

The V and J genes are TRBV9 and TRBJ1-3; 7 nucleotides align to TRBD1. Germline V gene sequence: CDR1 SGDLS, CDR2 YYNGEE. The J segment lost 4 bases and the V segment lost 5 bases, leaving 6 bases of the junction unmatched. This CDR3 contains 14 residues. In nucleotides, the CDR3 is TGTGCCAGCAGTCAATCGGGACAGGGAAACACCATATATTTT. This gives the protein CASSQSGQGNTIYF.

V gene TRBV7-8 combines with J gene TRBJ2-2; D is uncertain. The germline V gene encodes CDR1 SGHVS and CDR2 FQNEAQ. This CDR3 has 14 residues. V was clipped by 3 bases and J by 2 bases, with 7 bases between them. DNA of the CDR3: TGTGCCAGCAGCTTGGGCAGTAACACCGGGGAGCTGTTTTTT. This codes for CASSLGSNTGELFF.

The chain recombines TRBV5-1 with TRBJ2-2; 7 bases align to TRBD1. The CDR3 length is 16 residues. The J segment lost 6 bases and the V segment lost 3 bases, leaving 11 bases of the junction unmatched. Looked up from germline, CDR1 is SGHRS and CDR2 is YFSETQ. CDR3 amino acids: CASSSRQGREAGELFF. DNA for the CDR3: TGCGCCAGCAGCTCTAGACAGGGAAGGGAAGCCGGGGAGCTGTTTTTT. Full variable domain (rest looked up from reference TRBV5-1 and TRBJ2-2): KAGVTQTPRYLIKTRGQQVTLSCSPISGHRSVSWYQQTPGQGLQFLFEYFSETQRNKGNFPGRFSGRQFSNSRSEMNVSTLELGDSALYLCASSSRQGREAGELFFGEGSRLTVL.

The chain recombines TRBV9 with TRBJ2-2; a weak D match, TRBD2 (6 bases). Germline V gene data show CDR1 as SGDLS and CDR2 as YYNGEE. Between the trimmed V and J ends, which lost 1 base and 1 base, there was a span of 14 bases. CDR3 length: 17 residues. In nucleotides, the CDR3 is TGTGCCAGCAGCGTAAGAAGCGGACTACAGAACACCGGGGAGCTGTTTTTT. This sequence encodes CASSVRSGLQNTGELFF.